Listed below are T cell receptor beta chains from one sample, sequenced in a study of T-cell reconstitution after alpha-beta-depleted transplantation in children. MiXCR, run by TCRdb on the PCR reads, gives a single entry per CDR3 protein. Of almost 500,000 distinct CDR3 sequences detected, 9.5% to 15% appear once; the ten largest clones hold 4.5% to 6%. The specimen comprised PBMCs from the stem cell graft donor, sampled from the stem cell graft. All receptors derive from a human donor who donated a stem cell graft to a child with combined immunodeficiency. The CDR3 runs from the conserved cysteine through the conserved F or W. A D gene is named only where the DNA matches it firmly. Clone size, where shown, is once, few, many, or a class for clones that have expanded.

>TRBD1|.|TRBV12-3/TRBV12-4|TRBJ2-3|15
CASRPQGARTDTQYF
TGTGCCAGCAGACCTCAGGGGGCCCGCACAGATACGCAGTATTTT
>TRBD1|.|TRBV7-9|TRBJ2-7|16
CASSPPTGLSAYEQYF
TGTGCCAGCAGCCCACCGACAGGGCTAAGCGCCTACGAGCAGTACTTC
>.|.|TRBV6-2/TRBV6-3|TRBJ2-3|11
CASAIRDTQYF
TGTGCCAGCGCAATCAGGGATACGCAGTATTTT
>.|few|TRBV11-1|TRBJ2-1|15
CASTLDARRGNEQFF
TGTGCCAGCACCCTGGACGCGCGGAGAGGTAATGAGCAGTTCTTC
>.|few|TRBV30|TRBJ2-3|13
CAWSVILTDTQYF
TGTGCCTGGAGTGTTATTCTCACAGATACGCAGTATTTT
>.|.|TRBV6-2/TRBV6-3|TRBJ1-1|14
CASSGTAWEWEAFF
TGTGCCAGCAGCGGGACCGCATGGGAGTGGGAAGCTTTCTTT
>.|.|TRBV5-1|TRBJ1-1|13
CASSLYSYTEAFF
TGCGCCAGCAGCTTGTATAGCTACACTGAAGCTTTCTTT
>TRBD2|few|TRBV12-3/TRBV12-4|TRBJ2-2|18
CASSPPGLAGGFTGELFF
TGTGCCAGCAGCCCCCCGGGACTAGCGGGGGGGTTTACCGGGGAGCTGTTTTTT
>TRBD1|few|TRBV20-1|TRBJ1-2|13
CSAIPRDSYGYTF
TGCAGTGCTATACCACGGGACAGCTATGGCTACACCTTC
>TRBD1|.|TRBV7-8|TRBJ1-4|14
CASSPDRVVEKLFF
TGTGCCAGCAGCCCGGACAGGGTAGTCGAAAAACTGTTTTTT
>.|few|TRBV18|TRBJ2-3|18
CASSPSDGETGSTDTQYF
TGTGCCAGCTCACCCTCAGACGGGGAAACAGGGAGCACAGATACGCAGTATTTT
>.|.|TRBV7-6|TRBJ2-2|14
CASSSLEDAGELFF
TGTGCCAGCAGCTCATTGGAGGATGCCGGGGAGCTGTTTTTT
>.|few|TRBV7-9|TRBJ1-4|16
CASSLGPIWTNEKLFF
TGTGCCAGCAGCTTAGGCCCCATTTGGACTAATGAAAAACTGTTTTTT
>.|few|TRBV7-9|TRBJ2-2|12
CASTLHTGELFF
TGTGCCAGCACGTTGCACACCGGGGAGCTGTTTTTT
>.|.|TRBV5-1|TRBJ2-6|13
CASSPLWANVLTF
TGCGCCAGCAGCCCGCTTTGGGCCAACGTCCTGACTTTC
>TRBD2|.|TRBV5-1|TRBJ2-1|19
CASSLRLGTSGSSYNEQFF
TGCGCCAGCAGCTTGAGACTAGGGACTAGCGGAAGCTCCTACAATGAGCAGTTCTTC
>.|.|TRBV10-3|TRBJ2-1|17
CAISESESWEVGNEQFF
TGTGCCATCAGTGAGTCGGAGTCGTGGGAGGTGGGGAATGAGCAGTTCTTC
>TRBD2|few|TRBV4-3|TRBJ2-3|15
CASSQDWRETDTQYF
TGCGCCAGCAGCCAAGACTGGCGGGAGACAGATACGCAGTATTTT
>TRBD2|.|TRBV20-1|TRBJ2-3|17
CSASSTPGTSGTDTQYF
TGCAGTGCTAGTTCTACCCCGGGGACTAGCGGCACAGATACGCAGTATTTT
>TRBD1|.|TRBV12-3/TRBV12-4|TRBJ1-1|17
CASRSGTGGPRLTEAFF
TGTGCCAGCAGATCCGGGACAGGGGGACCCAGGCTCACTGAAGCTTTCTTT
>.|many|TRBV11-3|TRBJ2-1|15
CASSPNRMGRNEQFF
TGTGCCAGCAGCCCTAATAGGATGGGGCGAAATGAGCAGTTCTTC
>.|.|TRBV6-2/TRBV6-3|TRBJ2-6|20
CASSYAYSSLEHSGANVLTF
TGTGCCAGCAGTTACGCCTATTCCTCCCTCGAACACAGTGGGGCCAACGTCCTGACTTTC
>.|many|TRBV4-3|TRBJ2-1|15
CASSQERTAYNEQFF
TGCGCCAGCAGCCAAGAACGGACAGCCTACAATGAGCAGTTCTTC
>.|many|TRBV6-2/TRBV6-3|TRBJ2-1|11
CASSYSSEQFF
TGTGCCAGCAGTTACTCCAGCGAGCAGTTCTTC
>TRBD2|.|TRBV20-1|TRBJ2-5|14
CSETSGSVQETQYF
TGCAGTGAGACTAGCGGGAGCGTCCAAGAGACCCAGTACTTC
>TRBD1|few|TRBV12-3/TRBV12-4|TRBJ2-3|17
CASSLRSYRDRGDTQYF
TGTGCCAGCAGTTTAAGGTCATACAGAGACAGGGGAGATACGCAGTATTTT
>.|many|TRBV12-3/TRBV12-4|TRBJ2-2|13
CASSPGEPVELFF
TGTGCCAGCAGCCCAGGGGAGCCGGTGGAGCTGTTTTTT
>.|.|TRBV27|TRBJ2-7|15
CASSLLDSSSYEQYF
TGTGCCAGCAGTTTATTAGACTCAAGCTCCTACGAGCAGTACTTC
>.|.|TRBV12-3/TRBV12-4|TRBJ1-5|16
CASSPPGGGIGQPQHF
TGTGCCAGCAGTCCACCTGGGGGGGGGATAGGTCAGCCCCAGCATTTT
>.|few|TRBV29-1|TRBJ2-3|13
CSVHKGPPDTQYF
TGCAGCGTTCACAAAGGACCGCCGGATACGCAGTATTTT
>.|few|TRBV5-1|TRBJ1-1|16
CASSLAVGGKDGEAFF
TGCGCCAGCAGCTTGGCCGTGGGGGGTAAAGATGGTGAAGCTTTCTTT
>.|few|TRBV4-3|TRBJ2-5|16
CASSQDLGHHQETQYF
TGCGCCAGCAGCCAAGATTTAGGCCATCACCAAGAGACCCAGTACTTC
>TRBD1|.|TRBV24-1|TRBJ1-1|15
CATSVDRGDNTEAFF
TGTGCCACCAGTGTCGACAGGGGCGACAACACTGAAGCTTTCTTT
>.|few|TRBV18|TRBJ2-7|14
CASSATGSTDEQYF
TGTGCCAGCTCAGCTACCGGGTCAACGGACGAGCAGTACTTC
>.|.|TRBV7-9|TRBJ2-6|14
CASSSELTIHVLTF
TGTGCCAGCAGCTCAGAGCTTACCATCCACGTCCTGACTTTC
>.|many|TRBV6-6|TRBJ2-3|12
CASSYGTDTQYF
TGTGCCAGCAGTTACGGAACAGATACGCAGTATTTT
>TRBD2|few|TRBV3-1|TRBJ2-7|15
CASSQVASGAYEQYF
TGTGCCAGCAGCCAAGTGGCTAGCGGGGCCTACGAGCAGTACTTC
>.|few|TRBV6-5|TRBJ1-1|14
CASSRGGSGTEAFF
TGTGCCAGCAGTAGGGGAGGGTCTGGCACTGAAGCTTTCTTT
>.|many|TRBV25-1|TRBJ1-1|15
CASSEFGGYNTEAFF
TGTGCCAGCAGTGAATTTGGCGGGTACAACACTGAAGCTTTCTTT
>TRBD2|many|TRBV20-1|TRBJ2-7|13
CSAPLGAGGAQYF
TGCAGTGCCCCTTTGGGGGCGGGGGGCGCTCAGTACTTC
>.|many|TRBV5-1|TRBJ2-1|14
CASSTRGTSNEQFF
TGCGCCAGCAGCACTCGGGGCACTTCGAATGAGCAGTTCTTC
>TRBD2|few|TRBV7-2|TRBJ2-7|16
CASSSGLAVNSYEQYF
TGTGCCAGCAGCTCCGGACTAGCGGTTAACTCCTACGAGCAGTACTTC
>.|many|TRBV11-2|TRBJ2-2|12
CASSLGPAELFF
TGTGCCAGCAGCTTAGGCCCCGCGGAGCTGTTTTTT
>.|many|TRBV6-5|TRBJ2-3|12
CASGTSTDTQYF
TGTGCCAGCGGGACTAGCACAGATACGCAGTATTTT
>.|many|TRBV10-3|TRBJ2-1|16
CAISYNRGPGYNEQFF
TGTGCCATCAGTTACAACCGGGGCCCCGGGTACAATGAGCAGTTCTTC
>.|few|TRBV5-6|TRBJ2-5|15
CASSLVSKVKETQYF
TGTGCCAGCAGCTTGGTTTCCAAAGTCAAAGAGACCCAGTACTTC
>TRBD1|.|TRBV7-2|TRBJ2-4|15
CASSARQGQGNIQYF
TGTGCCAGCAGCGCGCGACAGGGACAGGGGAACATTCAGTACTTC
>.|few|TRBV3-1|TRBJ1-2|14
CASSQGGPFYGYTF
TGTGCCAGCAGCCAAGGGGGTCCGTTCTATGGCTACACCTTC
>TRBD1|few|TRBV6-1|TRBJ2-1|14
CASSGQGIYNEQFF
TGTGCCAGCAGTGGACAGGGGATCTACAATGAGCAGTTCTTC